This T cell receptor beta chain came from a study of cytomegalovirus exposure and HLA in healthy donors (dated by TCRdb to about 2017). Background on the whole study: An earlier analysis of a few hundred of the donors reported 276 Gb of sequence data and 117 million unique TCR beta sequences obtained from roughly 180 million T cells. An early release covering over 500 HLA-typed donors comprised roughly 300 gigabases of sequencing data and tens of millions of unique TCR sequences. Among the roughly 380 genotyped donors, approximately 81% belonged to the genetic ancestry cluster associated with self-reported Caucasian donors. The study was designed to test whether signatures of past pathogen exposure could be identified by cataloging public T cell receptors. Using immunosequencing, the study profiled T cell repertoires from 550 to 750 subjects and related those repertoires to cytomegalovirus serostatus. A separate validation cohort of 100 to 150 different subjects was used in addition to the approximately 700-subject first cohort. The study combined high-throughput TCR immunosequencing, statistical association of individual TCRs with disease status, and machine learning to predict cytomegalovirus infection status. A later analysis re-examined previously published TCR beta repertoires from several hundred donors and added high-resolution HLA genotyping to investigate patterns of TCR occurrence. The later analysis used no new phenotypic data to find candidate immune exposures, relying instead on TCR beta sequences and their occurrence across donors. An earlier analysis of about 620 of the donors applied high-throughput TCR beta sequencing to assess whether each TCR beta V gene segment acted as functional or pseudogenic. Donor age, sex, ethnicity and CMV serostatus were compiled together with the repertoire data. Genome-wide SNP genotypes for about three fifths of the roughly 670 donors were used in a later genetic analysis, which treated that subset as a discovery cohort. All discovery cohort repertoires had been generated using a single sequencing platform. Both class I and class II loci were covered by HLA typing, at four-digit resolution. The number of donors typed differed by locus, with roughly 620-640 for A, B, C, DRB1 and DQB1, approximately 500 for DQA1, over 600 for DPA1, and 400 to 490 for DPB1. Roughly 5 DR-DQ haplotypes were treated as single units for association and clustering because of strong linkage in the cohort. Among roughly 400 genotyped donors of the cohort, an average of about 220,000 unique TCR beta nucleotide sequences was sequenced per donor, of which roughly 17% were non-productive.

Library preparation employed the immunoSEQ multiplex PCR assay. A mixture of 60 forward primers for TCR Vbeta segments and 13 reverse primers for TCR Jbeta segments was used in the multiplex PCR. The CDR3 region of rearranged TCR beta genes was amplified from genomic DNA with a multiplex PCR assay. On the Illumina HiSeq System, the amplified TCR beta libraries were sequenced as 87-base-pair reads. In the original analysis: A later analysis tallied 80 million to 95 million unique TCR beta chains across the 550 to 850 repertoires, and some 10 million of those chains were shared by two or more donors. Raw reads were error-corrected and collapsed into unique sequences with a nearest-neighbor algorithm that merged closely related sequences to remove PCR and sequencing errors. V, D and J gene segments were assigned by aligning CDR3 sequences to IMGT reference sequences. For a sequence to be retained, a match of at least six nucleotides was required to both a V gene segment and a J gene segment. A rearrangement counted as productive if the CDR3 had no stop codons and remained in frame with V and J, and every other rearrangement counted as non-productive. Following IMGT convention, CDR3 was defined as the stretch from the second conserved V-encoded cysteine up to the conserved J-encoded phenylalanine. In an earlier analysis of around 540 of the donors, sequences lacking an unambiguous match to a single V gene segment were excluded. In an earlier analysis of 587 of the donors, V segments were called functional above 56.7% productive rearrangements and were called segregating when the between-donor standard deviation exceeded 5%. A statistical classification framework was developed to diagnose cytomegalovirus status using the catalog of TCR beta chain sequences. V and J gene assignment, in a later analysis, came from comparing TCR nucleotide sequences with IMGT/GENE-DB human TR gene sequences. Using the TCRdist pipeline, a later analysis assigned CDR3 sequences along with most-parsimonious VDJ recombination scenarios. A later analysis defined each TCR beta chain by its CDR3 amino acid sequence plus V-gene family, and excluded reads lacking a unique V-gene family. In a later analysis, 450 to 600 highly shared, low-generation-probability nucleotide sequences were removed to address suspected cross-contamination and a sequencing artifact. In a later analysis, a clonal expansion index was calculated for each public chain from normalized within-repertoire ranks of inferred template counts. In a later analysis, generation probabilities were computed using a VDJ recombination model fitted to out-of-frame rearrangements, and the results were checked against IGoR. In a later analysis, hypergeometric tests were used to score TCR-TCR, TCR-HLA and TCR-CMV co-occurrence, with a repertoire-size bias correction applied to TCR pairs. To estimate false discovery rates, a later analysis permuted the HLA or CMV assignments 20 times. In a later analysis, co-occurring TCRs were grouped with DBSCAN, and TCRdist sequence similarity was added when clustering was performed within HLA-allele-positive subsets. Repertoires with fewer than 30,000 or more than 120,000 public chains were left out of co-occurrence clustering, as were about 5 repertoires with anomalous nucleotide sharing. TCRdb mirrors the immuneACCESS table, restricted to in-frame sequences. Some clones are absent from its copies; in checked studies, under half trace to an unresolved V gene, and the reason for the others is unknown. V and J calls and clone size are those listed in that table; D and trimming were worked out from the DNA. The sample table lists more than 140,000 clones, around 80% of them with a count of one. The top ten clones comprise about 3.4% of the sample.

The cohort consisted of 650 to 850 healthy bone marrow donors. All cohort members were sampled while nominally healthy, although unrecorded immune exposures were likely present. The donor was CMV seropositive and belonged to the group of 250 to 300 seropositive cohort members. A peripheral blood sample was provided by each donor, and peripheral blood mononuclear cells were used for TCR beta sequencing. Genomic DNA was extracted from the blood cell samples with the Qiagen DNeasy Blood Extraction Kit. V is pared back by 4 bases and J by 4 bases, with 10 bases lying between the germline termini. Spanning cysteine to phenylalanine, the CDR3 consists of 13 amino acids. The read is trimmed to its CDR3 DNA, 39 bases read in frame from base 1. Via the germline V gene, CDR1 is WSHSY and CDR2 SAAADI. Broader findings and caveats from the paper: Assigning TCR associations to individual alleles was difficult when HLA alleles, especially DR and DQ, strongly co-occurred. A further reported finding was that TCR beta sequences accurately predicted the HLA-A and HLA-B alleles for most subjects in the first cohort. An earlier analysis of around 500 of the donors showed that most TCR beta V segments appeared in productive rearrangements either about 87% or about 30% of the time, which broadly matched IMGT annotations. The cohort was sequenced for TCR beta chains only, and without alpha or paired-chain data the features that could be detected were limited. CMV serostatus was the only immune exposure information available for the cohort. The classifier was reported to diagnose cytomegalovirus status with high specificity and sensitivity in both the original and validation cohorts. Because HLA typing was unavailable for some donors at each locus, only the typed subset was used in association tests. Over 15 rarely observed V segments, including chromosome 9 orphons, were excluded from the earlier analysis of approximately 500 of the donors because counts were too low. Most TCR sequences were observed very rarely across donors, whereas some public TCRs were present in many individuals. A cluster of highly shared sequence variants was judged likely to be a technical artifact of the sequencing pipeline. Several of the top co-occurrence clusters appeared to be linked to parvovirus B19, influenza, CMV and Epstein-Barr virus, according to a later analysis. The authors suggested that the approach could potentially be generalized to other disease states and immunological phenotypes. In a later analysis, the rate of TCR association differed among HLA loci, with DRB1 alleles having the most associated TCRs and HLA-C alleles having the fewest. In vitro tests confirmed that three of the cytomegalovirus-associated TCR beta chains recognize cytomegalovirus antigens. Roughly uniform sequencing depth across donors was assumed in presence/absence analyses, although this assumption may not hold. According to a later analysis, most CMV-associated TCR beta chains appeared to be HLA-restricted, and the HLA associations seemed to be driven largely by CMV exposure. Linkage disequilibrium might explain the correlated functional status among segregating V segments, but an unknown experimental factor could not be ruled out. Compared with equally common non-associated chains, HLA-associated TCR beta chains in a later analysis were more clonally expanded and had lower generation probabilities. Specific HLA alleles were associated with 18,000 or so TCR beta sequences at a false discovery rate of 0.05 in a later analysis. An association between a missense DCLRE1C variant and V-gene and J-gene trimming of TCR beta chains was found in a later genetic analysis and replicated in an independent cohort. The study listed 150 to 200 TCR beta chains as associated with cytomegalovirus. In a later genetic analysis, fewer N-insertions in productive TCRs were reported among donors in an Asian-associated ancestry cluster than the roughly 700-donor mean. Some IMGT-functional V segments, including TRBV6-2 and TRBV6-3, could not be told apart with the 87-base-pair reads, so those segments were excluded.

Comments on this clone: The antigen it binds to is not known. Base qualities are missing; no much larger clone stands one base away.

This TCR was recovered from a man between 18 and 35 years old in good health and CMV-seropositive. The chain was built from TRBV10-2 and TRBJ1-2; TRBD1 is perhaps the D gene, given 6 matching bases. Material: PBMCs. The CDR3 amino acid sequence is: CASSAGQTYGYTF. The DNA sequence is as follows: TGCGCCAGCAGTGCCGGACAGACCTATGGCTACACCTTC.